These T cell receptor beta chains were read from a single sample in a study of CD8 T cells in ankylosing spondylitis. TCRdb independently ran MiXCR on the 5' RACE reads; one entry per CDR3 protein. The sample has nearly 350,000 distinct CDR3 sequences, roughly 14% seen once. Input material: blood, either unsorted or a sorted T cell fraction (not recorded which). The origin of the receptors is a male donor with ankylosing spondylitis or in good health (not recorded which). Each CDR3 is given with its conserved first and last residue. The D gene is left open where the match is weak. Clone size is not always given. Where it is, it says once, few, many or a class for expanded clones.

>TRBD1|many|TRBV7-9|TRBJ1-1
TGTGCCAGCAGCTGGGGAGGGACAGTCGATGTGAACACTGAAGCTTTCTTT
CASSWGGTVDVNTEAFF
>.|few|TRBV20-1|TRBJ2-2
TGCAGTGCTAGAATGGGCAGGGCGAACACCGGGGAGCTGTTTTTT
CSARMGRANTGELFF
>TRBD2|few|TRBV5-6|TRBJ2-6
TGTGCCAGCAGTTCTCTTCGGTGGGGGAGGGAGTCTGGGGCCAACGTCCTGACTTTC
CASSSLRWGRESGANVLTF
>.|.|TRBV15|TRBJ2-3
TGTGCCACCAGCAGCTCCGGGAGCCTTTTCACAGATACGCAGTATTTT
CATSSSGSLFTDTQYF
>.|few|TRBV20-1|TRBJ2-4
TGCAGTGCCTCGCGGGTAGCCAAAAACATTCAGTACTTC
CSASRVAKNIQYF
>.|few|TRBV20-1|TRBJ2-7
TGCAGTGCTCCCATAGGCACCGAGCAGTACTTC
CSAPIGTEQYF
>.|.|TRBV6-5|TRBJ2-4
TGTGCCAGCAGTTACTCGATTCAAGGAGGGGCCAAAAACATTCAGTACTTC
CASSYSIQGGAKNIQYF
>TRBD1|.|TRBV10-3|TRBJ1-2
TGTGCCATCAGTGCGGGACAGACTAACTATGGCTACACCTTC
CAISAGQTNYGYTF
>TRBD1|.|TRBV6-5|TRBJ1-5
TGTGCCAGCAGTTACTCGATGACAGGGGGTCAGCCCCAGCATTTT
CASSYSMTGGQPQHF
>.|few|TRBV4-2|TRBJ2-5
TGTGCCAGCAGCCAAGCTCCAGCGAGCCAAGAGACCCAGTACTTC
CASSQAPASQETQYF
>.|.|TRBV10-3|TRBJ1-5
TGTGCCACCCTACAGGATCCATATCAGCCCCAGCATTTT
CATLQDPYQPQHF
>.|few|TRBV20-1|TRBJ2-7
TGCAGTGCTAGCGACGTCTACGAGCAGTACTTC
CSASDVYEQYF
>TRBD1|few|TRBV4-1|TRBJ2-7
TGCGCCAGCAGCCAAAGGGCCGGACAGGGGAAGGGAGGCGAGCAGTACTTC
CASSQRAGQGKGGEQYF
>.|few|TRBV5-1|TRBJ2-3
TGCGCCAGCAGCTTGGGGTATGGGAGCACAGATACGCAGTATTTT
CASSLGYGSTDTQYF
>.|.|TRBV11-3|TRBJ2-2
TGTGCCAGCAGAACCACAGCAATGAACACCGGGGAGCTGTTTTTT
CASRTTAMNTGELFF
>TRBD1|few|TRBV7-8|TRBJ1-6
TGTGCCAGCAGCTTAGATGCAGGGGGGATTTCACCCCTCCACTTT
CASSLDAGGISPLHF
>.|few|TRBV7-6|TRBJ2-2
TGTGCCAGCAGCTTAGCGGGGTCCTCTCACACCGGGGAGCTGTTTTTT
CASSLAGSSHTGELFF
>TRBD2|.|TRBV6-4|TRBJ2-2
TGTGCCAGCAGTGACACTAGCGGGAACACCGGGGAGCTGTTTTTT
CASSDTSGNTGELFF
>.|.|TRBV5-1|TRBJ2-5
TGCGCCAGCAGCCCCCAGGGTTGGGAGACCCAGTACTTC
CASSPQGWETQYF
>TRBD1|.|TRBV5-1|TRBJ1-1
TGCGCCAGCAGCCAGTTACAGGGGGCGCGAACTGAAGCTTTCTTT
CASSQLQGARTEAFF
>.|many|TRBV20-1|TRBJ1-4
TGCAGTGCTAGTTTTGTTGGTGGGGAAAAACTGTTTTTT
CSASFVGGEKLFF
>.|few|TRBV5-1|TRBJ2-6
TGCGCCAGCAGCTCCGGACGTGAGCCCCCTGACCTGACTTTC
CASSSGREPPDLTF
>.|many|TRBV18|TRBJ1-4
TGTGCCAGCTCACCGACAGCAACTAATGAAAAACTGTTTTTT
CASSPTATNEKLFF
>TRBD1|few|TRBV3-1|TRBJ1-1
TGTGCCAGCAGCCCGTTAAGCCAGGGGGTAAGATTGGACACTGAAGCTTTCTTT
CASSPLSQGVRLDTEAFF
>.|.|TRBV11-2|TRBJ1-2
TGTGCCAGCAGCTTAGAACCACAGGTCTATGGCTACACCTTC
CASSLEPQVYGYTF
>TRBD1|few|TRBV24-1|TRBJ2-1
TGTGCCACCAGTGATTCCTGGACAGGGGGGGACAATGAGCAGTTCTTC
CATSDSWTGGDNEQFF
>TRBD1|.|TRBV5-1|TRBJ2-3
TGCGCCAGCAGCTCGGGGACAGGGGCGGATACGCAGTATTTT
CASSSGTGADTQYF
>.|.|TRBV4-2|TRBJ2-5
TGTGCCAGCAGCCAAGTCCGGACTACGGAAGAGACCCAGTACTTC
CASSQVRTTEETQYF
>.|few|TRBV29-1|TRBJ1-1
TGCAGCGTTCCCCGACGGGCGAACACTGAAGCTTTCTTT
CSVPRRANTEAFF
>.|.|TRBV12-3/TRBV12-4|TRBJ1-1
TGTGCCAGTCGACAGTCGAACACTGAAGCTTTCTTT
CASRQSNTEAFF
>.|.|TRBV6-1|TRBJ2-7
TGTGCCAGCAGCCCCGGGACCGCCCTTTCCTCCTACGAGCAGTACTTC
CASSPGTALSSYEQYF
>.|.|TRBV7-6|TRBJ2-5
TGTGCCAGCAGCCTAGGATACCTACAAGAGACCCAGTACTTC
CASSLGYLQETQYF
>TRBD1|few|TRBV10-3|TRBJ2-2
TGTGCCTCAAGACAGGGCAGCACCGGGGAGCTGTTTTTT
CASRQGSTGELFF
>TRBD2|.|TRBV4-1|TRBJ2-1
TGCGCCAGCAGCCAAGATGTACTAGCGGGAGTAAATGAGCAGTTCTTC
CASSQDVLAGVNEQFF
>TRBD2|few|TRBV5-1|TRBJ2-5
TGCGCCAGCAGGCGGAGCGGGGGCCAAGAGACCCAGTACTTC
CASRRSGGQETQYF
>.|few|TRBV29-1|TRBJ2-7
TGCAGCGTTGAAGTTAGGGTCGGGGACGAGCAGTACTTC
CSVEVRVGDEQYF
>.|few|TRBV12-3/TRBV12-4|TRBJ2-3
TGTGCCAGCAGTAGGGGTGGAGTCACAGATACGCAGTATTTT
CASSRGGVTDTQYF
>.|few|TRBV5-1|TRBJ2-3
TGCGCCAGCAGCGAACAACTAGCAGTAAATGGAGATACGCAGTATTTT
CASSEQLAVNGDTQYF
>TRBD1|few|TRBV12-3/TRBV12-4|TRBJ2-2
TGTGCCAGCAGTTACCACAGGGGCCAAGCCACCGGGGAGCTGTTTTTT
CASSYHRGQATGELFF
>.|.|TRBV5-1|TRBJ2-7
TGCGCCAGCAGCGCGGGCCCCAGGGGAGAGTACTTC
CASSAGPRGEYF
>.|few|TRBV12-3/TRBV12-4|TRBJ2-1
TGTGCCAGCAGTTTAGCGCTAGGATCCCGATACAATGAGCAGTTCTTC
CASSLALGSRYNEQFF